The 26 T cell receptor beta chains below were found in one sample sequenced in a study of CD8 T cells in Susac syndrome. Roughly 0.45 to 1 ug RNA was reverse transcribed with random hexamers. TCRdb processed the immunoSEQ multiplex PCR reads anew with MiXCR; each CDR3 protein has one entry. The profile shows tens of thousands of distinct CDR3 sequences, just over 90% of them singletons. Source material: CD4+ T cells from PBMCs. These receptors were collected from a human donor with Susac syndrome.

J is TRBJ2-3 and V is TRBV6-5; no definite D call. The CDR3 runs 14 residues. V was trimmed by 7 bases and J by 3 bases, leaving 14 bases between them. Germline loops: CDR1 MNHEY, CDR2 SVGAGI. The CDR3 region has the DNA TGTGCCAGCAATCAATACTCCAGAACAGATACGCAGTATTTT. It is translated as CASNQYSRTDTQYF.

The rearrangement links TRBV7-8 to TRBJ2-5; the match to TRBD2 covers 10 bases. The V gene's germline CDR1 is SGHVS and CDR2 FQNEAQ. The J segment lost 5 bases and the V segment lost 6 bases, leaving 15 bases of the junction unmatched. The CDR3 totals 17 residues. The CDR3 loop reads CASRSNWVAGGPETQYF. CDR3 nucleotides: TGTGCCAGCAGATCTAACTGGGTAGCGGGGGGTCCGGAGACCCAGTACTTC.

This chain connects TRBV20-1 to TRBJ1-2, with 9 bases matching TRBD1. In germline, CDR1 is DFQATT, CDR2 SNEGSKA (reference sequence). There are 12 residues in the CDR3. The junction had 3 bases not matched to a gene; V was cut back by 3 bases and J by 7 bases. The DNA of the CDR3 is TGCAGTGCTAGGAAACAGGGGGCTGGCTACACCTTC. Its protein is CSARKQGAGYTF.

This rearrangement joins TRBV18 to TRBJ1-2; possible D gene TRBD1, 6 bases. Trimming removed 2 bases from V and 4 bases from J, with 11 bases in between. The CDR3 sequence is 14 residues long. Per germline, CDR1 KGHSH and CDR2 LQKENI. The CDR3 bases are TGTGCCAGCTCACCAGAGGGACACCCCTATGGCTACACCTTC. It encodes CASSPEGHPYGYTF.

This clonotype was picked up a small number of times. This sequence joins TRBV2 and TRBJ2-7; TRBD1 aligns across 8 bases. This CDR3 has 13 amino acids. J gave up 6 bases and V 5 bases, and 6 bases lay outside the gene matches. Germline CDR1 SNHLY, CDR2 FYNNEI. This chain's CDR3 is CASSSRGQVEQYF. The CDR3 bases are TGTGCCAGCAGTAGCAGGGGGCAGGTCGAGCAGTACTTC.

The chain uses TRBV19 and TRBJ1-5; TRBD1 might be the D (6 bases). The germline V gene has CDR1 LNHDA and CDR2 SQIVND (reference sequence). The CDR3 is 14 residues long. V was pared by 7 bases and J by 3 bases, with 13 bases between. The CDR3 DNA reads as TGTGCCAGTAAGACAGGTTTTCTCAATCAGCCCCAGCATTTT. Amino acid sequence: CASKTGFLNQPQHF.

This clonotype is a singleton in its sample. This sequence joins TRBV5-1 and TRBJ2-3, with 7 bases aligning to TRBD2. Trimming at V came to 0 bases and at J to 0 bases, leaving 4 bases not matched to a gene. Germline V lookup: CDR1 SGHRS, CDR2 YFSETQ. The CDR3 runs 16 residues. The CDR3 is CASSLEASGSTDTQYF. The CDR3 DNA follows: TGCGCCAGCAGCTTGGAGGCTAGCGGTAGCACAGATACGCAGTATTTT.

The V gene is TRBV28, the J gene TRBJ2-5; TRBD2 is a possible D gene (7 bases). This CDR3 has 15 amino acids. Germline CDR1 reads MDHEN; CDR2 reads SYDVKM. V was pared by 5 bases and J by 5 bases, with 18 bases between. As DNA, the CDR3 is TGTGCCAGCAGTCCCCCGGACAGCGGGACGGAGACCCAGTACTTC. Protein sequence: CASSPPDSGTETQYF.

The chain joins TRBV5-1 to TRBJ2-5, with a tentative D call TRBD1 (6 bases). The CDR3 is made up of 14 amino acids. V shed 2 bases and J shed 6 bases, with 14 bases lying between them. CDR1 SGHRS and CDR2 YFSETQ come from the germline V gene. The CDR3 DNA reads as TGCGCCAGCAGCTTCAACAGGGACGTAAAGACCCAGTACTTC. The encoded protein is CASSFNRDVKTQYF. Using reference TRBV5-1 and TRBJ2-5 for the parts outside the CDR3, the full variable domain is KAGVTQTPRYLIKTRGQQVTLSCSPISGHRSVSWYQQTPGQGLQFLFEYFSETQRNKGNFPGRFSGRQFSNSRSEMNVSTLELGDSALYLCASSFNRDVKTQYFGPGTRLLVL.

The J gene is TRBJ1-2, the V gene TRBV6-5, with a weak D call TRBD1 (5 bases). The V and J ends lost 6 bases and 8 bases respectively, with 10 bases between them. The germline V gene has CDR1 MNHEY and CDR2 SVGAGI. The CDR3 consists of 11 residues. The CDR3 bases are TGTGCCAGCAGGAGAGGGGTCGGCTACACCTTC. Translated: CASRRGVGYTF.

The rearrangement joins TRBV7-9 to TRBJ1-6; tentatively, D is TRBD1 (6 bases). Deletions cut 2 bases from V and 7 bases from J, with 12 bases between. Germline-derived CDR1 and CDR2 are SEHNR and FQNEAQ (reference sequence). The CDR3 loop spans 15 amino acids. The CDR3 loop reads CASSLNRASNSPLHF. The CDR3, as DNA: TGTGCCAGCAGCTTAAACAGGGCATCGAATTCACCCCTCCACTTT.

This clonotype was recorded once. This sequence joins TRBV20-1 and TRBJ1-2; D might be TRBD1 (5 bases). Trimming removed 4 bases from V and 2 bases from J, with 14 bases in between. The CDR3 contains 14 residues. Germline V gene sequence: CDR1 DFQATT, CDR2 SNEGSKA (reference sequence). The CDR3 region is CSAIRDRMNYGYTF. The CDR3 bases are TGCAGTGCTATCCGGGACCGAATGAACTATGGCTACACCTTC.

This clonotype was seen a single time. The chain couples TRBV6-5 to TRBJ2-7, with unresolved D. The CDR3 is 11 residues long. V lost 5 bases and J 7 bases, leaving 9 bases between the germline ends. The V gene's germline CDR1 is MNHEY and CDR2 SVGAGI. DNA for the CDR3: TGTGCCAGCAGTAACCTCGGGGAGCAGTACTTC. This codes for CASSNLGEQYF.

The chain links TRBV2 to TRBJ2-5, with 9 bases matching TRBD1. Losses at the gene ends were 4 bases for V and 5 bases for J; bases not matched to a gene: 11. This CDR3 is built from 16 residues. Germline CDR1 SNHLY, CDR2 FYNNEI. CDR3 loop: CASSGLGQGLKETQYF. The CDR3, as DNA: TGTGCCAGCAGTGGACTGGGACAGGGTTTGAAGGAGACCCAGTACTTC.

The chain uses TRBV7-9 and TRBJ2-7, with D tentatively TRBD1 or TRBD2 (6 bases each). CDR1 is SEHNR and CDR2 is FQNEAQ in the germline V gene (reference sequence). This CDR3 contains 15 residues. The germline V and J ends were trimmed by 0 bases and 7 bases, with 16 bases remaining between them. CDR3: CASSLAGTGAQEQYF. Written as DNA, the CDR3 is TGTGCCAGCAGCTTAGCGGGGACGGGGGCTCAGGAGCAGTACTTC.

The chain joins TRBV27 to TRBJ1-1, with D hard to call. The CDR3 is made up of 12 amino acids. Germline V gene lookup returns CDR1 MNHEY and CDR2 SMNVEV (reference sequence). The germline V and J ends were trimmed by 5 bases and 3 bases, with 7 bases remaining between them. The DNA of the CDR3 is TGTGCCAGCAGTCACCTCCACACTGAAGCTTTCTTT. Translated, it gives CASSHLHTEAFF.

CDR3 sequence (DNA): TGTGCCAGCAGTCCCAAAACAGGTTTCAAAAACATTCAGTACTTC. This translates into CASSPKTGFKNIQYF. J is TRBJ2-4 and V is TRBV28, with a possible D match to TRBD1 (5 bases). The germline gives CDR1 MDHEN, CDR2 SYDVKM. V lost 5 bases, J lost 3 bases, and 14 bases lay in between. The CDR3 sequence is 15 residues long.

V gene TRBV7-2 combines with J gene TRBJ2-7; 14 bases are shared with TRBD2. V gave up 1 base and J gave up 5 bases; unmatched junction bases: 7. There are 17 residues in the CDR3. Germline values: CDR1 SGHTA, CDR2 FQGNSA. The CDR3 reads CASSLVGTSGGAHEQYF. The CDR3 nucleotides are TGTGCCAGCAGCTTAGTGGGGACTAGCGGGGGAGCACACGAGCAGTACTTC.

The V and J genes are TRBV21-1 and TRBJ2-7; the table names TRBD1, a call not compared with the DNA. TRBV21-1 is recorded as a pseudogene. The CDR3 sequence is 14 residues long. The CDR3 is CASSAGTENYEQYF. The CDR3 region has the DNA TGTGCCAGCAGCGCCGGGACGGAAAACTACGAGCAGTACTTC.

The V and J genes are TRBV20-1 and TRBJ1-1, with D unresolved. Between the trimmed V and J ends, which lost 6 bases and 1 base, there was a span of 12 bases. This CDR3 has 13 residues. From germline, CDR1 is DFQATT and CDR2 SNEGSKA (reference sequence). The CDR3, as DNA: TGCAGTGCCCCCGGGCGGCCGAACACTGAAGCTTTCTTT. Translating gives CSAPGRPNTEAFF.

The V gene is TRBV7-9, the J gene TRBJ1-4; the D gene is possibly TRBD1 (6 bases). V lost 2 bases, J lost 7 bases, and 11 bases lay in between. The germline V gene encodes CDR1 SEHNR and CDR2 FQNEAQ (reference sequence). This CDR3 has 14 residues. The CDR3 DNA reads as TGTGCCAGCAGCTTATTCGGGGACATTGAAAAACTGTTTTTT. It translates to CASSLFGDIEKLFF.

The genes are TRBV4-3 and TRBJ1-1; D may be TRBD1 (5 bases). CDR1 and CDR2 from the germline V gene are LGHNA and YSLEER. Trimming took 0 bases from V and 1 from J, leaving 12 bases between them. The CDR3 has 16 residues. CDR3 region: CASSQDPRQGNTEAFF. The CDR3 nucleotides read TGCGCCAGCAGCCAAGATCCCCGCCAGGGGAACACTGAAGCTTTCTTT.

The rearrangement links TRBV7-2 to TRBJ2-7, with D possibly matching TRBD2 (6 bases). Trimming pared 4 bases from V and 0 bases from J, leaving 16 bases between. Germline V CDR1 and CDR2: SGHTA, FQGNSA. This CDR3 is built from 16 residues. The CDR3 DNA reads TGTGCCAGCAGCTCTTGGAGGGGCAGGAGCTCCTACGAGCAGTACTTC. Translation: CASSSWRGRSSYEQYF.

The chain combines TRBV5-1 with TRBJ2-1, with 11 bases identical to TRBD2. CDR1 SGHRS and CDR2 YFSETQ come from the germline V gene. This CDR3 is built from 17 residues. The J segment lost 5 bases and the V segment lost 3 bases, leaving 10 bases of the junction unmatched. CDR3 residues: CASSSNLASGGHNEQFF. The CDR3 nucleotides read TGCGCCAGCAGCTCCAACCTCGCTAGCGGGGGGCACAATGAGCAGTTCTTC.

DNA of the CDR3: TGTGCCAGCAGTTTTGAGGAGGACCTGGGCTACACCTTC. This encodes CASSFEEDLGYTF. The gene calls are TRBV12-3 or TRBV12-4 and TRBJ1-2; D gene uncertain. The CDR3 has 13 amino acids. Trimming took off 3 bases at V and 8 bases at J, with 13 bases between the two ends.

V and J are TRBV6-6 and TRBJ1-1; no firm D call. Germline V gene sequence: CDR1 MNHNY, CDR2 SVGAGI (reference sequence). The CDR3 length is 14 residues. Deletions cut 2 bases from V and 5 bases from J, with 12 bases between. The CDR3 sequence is CASSYAGGVTEAFF. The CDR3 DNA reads TGTGCCAGCAGTTACGCAGGCGGAGTGACTGAAGCTTTCTTT.